This T cell receptor beta chain derives from a study of vaccination effects on CD4 cells after COVID-19. Study overall: Participants received two doses of either the BNT162b2 or mRNA-1273 vaccine.

It was after approximately 10 days of culture that CD4+ T cells were isolated. No vaccinee had earlier SARS-CoV-2 infection, and nucleocapsid antibodies were negative. Study outcomes and limitations: Clones arising from infection and from vaccination showed marked clonal contraction late after vaccination.

About this clone: Antigen: not known.

The repertoire was sequenced with immunoSEQ multiplex PCR; TCRdb's copy has only in-frame clones and lacks some. The data contain about 30,000 clones, roughly two thirds of them singletons. The receptor was derived from a human donor who received a COVID-19 vaccine. The material sequenced was CD4+ T cells from PBMCs cultured without peptide, taken before COVID-19 vaccination.

In DNA, the CDR3 is TGTGCCAGCAGCCCGGGACAGGGATGGGCCATAAATCAGCCCCAGCATTTT. Protein product: CASSPGQGWAINQPQHF. The gene calls are TRBV2 and TRBJ1-5; 9 positions agree with TRBD1. Germline CDR1 and CDR2: SNHLY and FYNNEI. V dropped 6 bases and J dropped 4; count of bases not matched to a gene: 13. CDR3 length equals 17 residues.